This T cell receptor (beta chain) originates from a study of cytomegalovirus exposure and HLA in healthy donors. Notes on the study in general: TRBV6-2, TRBV6-3 and some other V segments were unresolvable in 87-base-pair reads.

The germline V gene has CDR1 ENHRY and CDR2 SYGVKD. The J segment lost 8 bases and the V segment lost 6 bases, leaving 7 bases of the junction unmatched. CDR3 length equals 14 residues. The PCR contained 60 Vbeta and 13 Jbeta primers. TCRdb's copy holds only in-frame clones and misses some; the assay was immunoSEQ multiplex PCR. The profile shows about 190,000 clones, over 70% of them singletons. About this clone: The antigen remains unidentified.

The chain employs TRBV10-3 and TRBJ2-1; TRBD2 agrees at 10 bases. Sequences were obtained from PBMCs. The sequence derives from a woman in her thirties in good health and CMV-seropositive. CDR3 in DNA: TGTGCCATCAGGAGGACTAGCGGTGGGGATGAGCAGTTCTTC. The encoded protein is CAIRRTSGGDEQFF.